Given below is one TCR beta chain in context. This entry belongs to a study of blood T cell repertoires in COVID-19. Looking at the study overall: COVID-19 samples collected from the United States, Italy and Spain covered acute and convalescent phases.

Assay: immunoSEQ multiplex PCR; the TCRdb copy retains only in-frame clones and omits some. The sample has 250,000 to 350,000 clones; approximately 86% are singletons. Trimming cost V 6 bases and J 2 bases; bases outside gene matches: 4. Germline loops: CDR1 LGHDT, CDR2 YNNKEL (reference sequence). This CDR3 comprises 15 residues. The clonotype comes from a human donor with COVID-19, enrolled during active disease. The donor label of this sample is uncertain. Sequenced: peripheral blood. V is TRBV3-1 (or the pseudogene TRBV3-2) and J is TRBJ2-7; 13 bases are a match to TRBD2. CDR3 nucleotides: TGTGCCAGCAGACGGACTAGCGGGAGCCCCTACGAGCAGTACTTC. Amino acid sequence: CASRRTSGSPYEQYF.